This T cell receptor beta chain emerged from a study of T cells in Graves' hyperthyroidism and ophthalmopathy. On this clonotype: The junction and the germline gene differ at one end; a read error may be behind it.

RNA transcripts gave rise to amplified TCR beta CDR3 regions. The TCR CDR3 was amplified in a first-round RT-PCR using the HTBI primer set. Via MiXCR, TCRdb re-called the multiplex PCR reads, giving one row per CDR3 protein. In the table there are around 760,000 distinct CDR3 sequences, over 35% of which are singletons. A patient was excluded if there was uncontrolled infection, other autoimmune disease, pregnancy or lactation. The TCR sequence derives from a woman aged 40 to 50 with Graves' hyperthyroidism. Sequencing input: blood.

In nucleotides, the CDR3 is TGTGCCAGCAGCGTAGCCTCGGACACTGAAGCTTTCTTT. This gives the protein CASSVASDTEAFF. This chain joins TRBV7-2 and TRBJ1-1; no reliable D call. CDR3 length: 13 amino acids. The germline gives CDR1 SGHTA, CDR2 FQGNSA.